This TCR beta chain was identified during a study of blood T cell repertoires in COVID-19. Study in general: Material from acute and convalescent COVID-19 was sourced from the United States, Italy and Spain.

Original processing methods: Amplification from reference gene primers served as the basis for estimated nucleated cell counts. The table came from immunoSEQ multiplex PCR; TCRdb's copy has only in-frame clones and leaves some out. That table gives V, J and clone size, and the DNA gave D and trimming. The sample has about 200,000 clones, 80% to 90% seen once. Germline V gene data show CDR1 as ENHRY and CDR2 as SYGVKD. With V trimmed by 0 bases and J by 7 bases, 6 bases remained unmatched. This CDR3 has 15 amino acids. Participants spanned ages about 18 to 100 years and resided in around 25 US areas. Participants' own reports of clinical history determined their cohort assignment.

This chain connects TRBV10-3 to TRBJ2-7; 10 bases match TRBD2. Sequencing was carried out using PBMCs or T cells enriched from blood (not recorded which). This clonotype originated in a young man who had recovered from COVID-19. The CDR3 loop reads CAISESSGRAQEQYF. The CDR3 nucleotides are TGTGCCATCAGTGAGTCGAGCGGGAGGGCCCAAGAGCAGTACTTC.